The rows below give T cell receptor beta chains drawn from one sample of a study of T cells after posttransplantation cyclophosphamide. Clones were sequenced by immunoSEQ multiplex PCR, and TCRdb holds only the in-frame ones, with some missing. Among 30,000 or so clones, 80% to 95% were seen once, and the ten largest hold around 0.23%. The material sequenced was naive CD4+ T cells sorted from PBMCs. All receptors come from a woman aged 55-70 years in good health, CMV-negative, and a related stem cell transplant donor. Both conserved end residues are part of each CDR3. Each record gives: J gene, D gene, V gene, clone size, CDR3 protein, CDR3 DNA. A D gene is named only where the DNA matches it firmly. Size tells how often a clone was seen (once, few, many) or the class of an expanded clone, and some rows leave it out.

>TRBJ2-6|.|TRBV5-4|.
CASSSGTIGANVLTF
TGTGCCAGCAGCTCCGGGACAATCGGGGCCAACGTCCTGACTTTC
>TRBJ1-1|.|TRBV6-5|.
CASSYSITIHTEAFF
TGTGCCAGCAGTTACTCGATTACAATCCACACTGAAGCTTTCTTT
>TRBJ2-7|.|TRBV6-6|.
CASSSTGPSEQYF
TGTGCCAGCAGTTCCACAGGGCCAAGTGAGCAGTACTTC
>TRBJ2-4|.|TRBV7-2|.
CASSLDFMRIQYF
TGTGCCAGCAGCTTAGACTTCATGCGTATTCAGTACTTC
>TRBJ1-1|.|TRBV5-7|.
CASSPGGVTTEAFF
TGTGCCAGCAGCCCTGGGGGGGTAACCACTGAAGCTTTCTTT
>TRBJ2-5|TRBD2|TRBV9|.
CASSPYGTSGQETQYF
TGTGCCAGCAGCCCTTACGGGACTAGCGGACAAGAGACCCAGTACTTC
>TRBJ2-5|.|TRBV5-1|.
CASSVATGRQETQYF
TGCGCCAGCAGCGTCGCGACAGGGAGGCAAGAGACCCAGTACTTC
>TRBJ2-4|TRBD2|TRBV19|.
CARPEGGKGIKNIQYF
TGTGCCAGACCAGAGGGAGGGAAAGGGATCAAAAACATTCAGTACTTC
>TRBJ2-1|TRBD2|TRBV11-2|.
CASSAARLVLAGDYNEQFF
TGTGCCAGCAGTGCAGCGAGGTTGGTACTAGCGGGGGATTACAATGAGCAGTTCTTC
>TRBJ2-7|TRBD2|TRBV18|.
CASTSGTSGGTGVEQYF
TGTGCCAGCACCTCCGGGACTAGCGGAGGGACTGGCGTCGAGCAGTACTTC
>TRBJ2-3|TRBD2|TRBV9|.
CASSSGMVADTQYF
TGTGCCAGCAGTAGCGGGATGGTAGCAGATACGCAGTATTTT
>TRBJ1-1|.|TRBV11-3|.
CASSLAPETEAFF
TGTGCCAGCAGCTTAGCACCGGAGACTGAAGCTTTCTTT
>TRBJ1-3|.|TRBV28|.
CASSLGGARGNTIYF
TGTGCCAGCAGTTTAGGGGGCGCGAGGGGAAACACCATATATTTT
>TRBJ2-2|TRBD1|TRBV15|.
CATSKSGQGKTGELFF
TGTGCCACCAGCAAGTCGGGACAGGGAAAGACCGGGGAGCTGTTTTTT
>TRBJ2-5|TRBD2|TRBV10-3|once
CAIRPGLAQETQYF
TGTGCCATCAGGCCGGGACTAGCGCAAGAGACCCAGTACTTC
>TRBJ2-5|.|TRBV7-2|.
CASSFYEETQYF
TGTGCCAGCAGCTTTTACGAGGAGACCCAGTACTTC
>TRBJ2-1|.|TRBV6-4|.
CASTFNNEQFF
TGTGCCAGCACCTTTAACAATGAGCAGTTCTTC
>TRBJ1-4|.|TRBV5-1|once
CASSLGTVQPEKLFF
TGCGCCAGCAGCTTGGGGACAGTACAGCCTGAAAAACTGTTTTTT
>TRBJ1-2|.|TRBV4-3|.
CASSQGSQGYGYTF
TGCGCCAGCAGCCAGGGGTCACAGGGCTATGGCTACACCTTC
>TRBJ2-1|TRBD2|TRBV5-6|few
CASQRLAGRQQFF
TGTGCCAGCCAACGACTAGCGGGACGCCAGCAGTTCTTC
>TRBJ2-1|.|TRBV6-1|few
CASSANRDNEQFF
TGTGCCAGCAGTGCTAACAGGGACAATGAGCAGTTCTTC
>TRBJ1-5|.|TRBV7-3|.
CASSLSGGSNQPQHF
TGTGCCAGCAGCTTAAGTGGGGGGAGCAATCAGCCCCAGCATTTT
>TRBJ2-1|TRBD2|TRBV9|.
CASSVRGLAEYEQFF
TGTGCCAGCAGCGTAAGAGGACTAGCGGAATACGAGCAGTTCTTC
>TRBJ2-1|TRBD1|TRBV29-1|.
CSVYGQGKNEQFF
TGCAGCGTTTATGGACAGGGGAAGAATGAGCAGTTCTTC
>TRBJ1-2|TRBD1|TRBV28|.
CASSPHDRGYGYTF
TGTGCCAGCAGTCCCCATGACAGGGGGTATGGCTACACCTTC
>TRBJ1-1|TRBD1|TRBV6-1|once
CASRGTGVTEAFF
TGTGCCAGCAGGGGGACAGGGGTTACTGAAGCTTTCTTT
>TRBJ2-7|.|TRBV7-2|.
CASSLSSGSTNEQYF
TGTGCCAGCAGCTTGTCCTCCGGGAGTACGAACGAGCAGTACTTC
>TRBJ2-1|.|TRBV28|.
CASSSPPSTSYNEQFF
TGTGCCAGCAGTTCCCCCCCTAGTACCTCCTACAATGAGCAGTTCTTC
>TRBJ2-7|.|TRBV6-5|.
CASSSPGRVAHEQYF
TGTGCCAGCAGTTCACCGGGTCGGGTCGCCCACGAGCAGTACTTC
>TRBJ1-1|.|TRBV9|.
CASSVGQSEAFF
TGTGCCAGCAGCGTAGGACAGTCTGAAGCTTTCTTT
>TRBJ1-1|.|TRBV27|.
CASIVNTEAFF
TGTGCCAGCATAGTGAACACTGAAGCTTTCTTT
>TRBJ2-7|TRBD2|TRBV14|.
CASSQRRGGFYEQYF
TGTGCCAGCAGCCAACGACGGGGGGGCTTCTACGAGCAGTACTTC
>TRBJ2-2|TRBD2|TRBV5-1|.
CASSSTSGSTGELFF
TGCGCCAGCAGCTCGACTAGCGGATCGACCGGGGAGCTGTTTTTT
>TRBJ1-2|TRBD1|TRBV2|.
CASSGPGQGRGYTF
TGTGCCAGCAGCGGCCCGGGACAGGGGAGAGGCTACACCTTC
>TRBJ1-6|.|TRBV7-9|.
CASTRENSPLHF
TGTGCCAGCACCAGGGAAAACTCACCCCTCCACTTT
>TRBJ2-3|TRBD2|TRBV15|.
CATSKESGTVHTQYF
TGTGCCACCAGCAAGGAAAGCGGGACGGTCCATACGCAGTATTTT
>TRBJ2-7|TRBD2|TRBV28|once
CASSVSSGASYEQYF
TGTGCCAGCAGTGTGTCTAGCGGAGCCTCCTACGAGCAGTACTTC
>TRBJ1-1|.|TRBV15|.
CATSRDAKNTEAFF
TGTGCCACCAGCAGAGACGCGAAGAACACTGAAGCTTTCTTT
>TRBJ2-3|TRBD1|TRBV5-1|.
CASSLGTGRDTQYF
TGCGCCAGCAGCTTGGGGACAGGGAGGGATACGCAGTATTTT
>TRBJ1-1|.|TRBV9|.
CASSGRETEAFF
TGTGCCAGCAGCGGTCGGGAGACTGAAGCTTTCTTT
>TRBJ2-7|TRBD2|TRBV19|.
CASSILAGHYEQYF
TGTGCCAGCTCCATTCTAGCGGGACACTACGAGCAGTACTTC
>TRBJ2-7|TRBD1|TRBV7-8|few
CASSLAGTAYEQYF
TGTGCCAGCAGCTTAGCCGGGACAGCCTACGAGCAGTACTTC